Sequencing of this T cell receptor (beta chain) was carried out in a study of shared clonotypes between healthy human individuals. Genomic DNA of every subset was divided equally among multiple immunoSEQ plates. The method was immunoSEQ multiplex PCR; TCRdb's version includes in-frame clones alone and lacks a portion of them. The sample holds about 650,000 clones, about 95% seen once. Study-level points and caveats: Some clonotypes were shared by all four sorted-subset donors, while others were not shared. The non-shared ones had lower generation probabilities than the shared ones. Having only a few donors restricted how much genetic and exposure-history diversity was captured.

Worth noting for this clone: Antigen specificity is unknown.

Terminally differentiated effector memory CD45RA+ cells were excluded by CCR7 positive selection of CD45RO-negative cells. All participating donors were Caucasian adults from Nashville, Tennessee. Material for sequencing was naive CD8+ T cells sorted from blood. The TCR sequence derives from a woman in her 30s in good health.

CDR3 coding DNA: TGTGCCAGCAGTGAGTGGGCAGGGGGGTCCTACGAGCAGTACTTC. This codes for CASSEWAGGSYEQYF. This chain links TRBV2 with TRBJ2-7; a weak D match, TRBD1 (7 bases). The CDR3 contains 15 residues. The V gene's germline CDR1 is SNHLY and CDR2 FYNNEI. V gave up 3 bases and J gave up 1 base, with 13 bases separating them.